This entry lists 7 T cell receptor beta chains sequenced from one sample in a study of breast tumors, draining lymph nodes, adjacent tissues. TCRdb reanalysed the multiplex PCR reads using MiXCR and keeps one entry per CDR3 protein. The table has 290,000 or so distinct CDR3 sequences, around 30% seen once. The lymph nodes were axillary draining lymph nodes from breast cancer patients. The sample comprised axillary lymph node tissue. These TCRs come from a female donor with breast cancer. Some clones in this sample may be carry-over from other donors' samples.

This clonotype was recorded once. This sequence may be a read error, since a much larger clone differs from it by one base. The rearrangement uses TRBV20-1 and TRBJ2-2, with 9 nucleotides matching TRBD2. This CDR3 region has 16 residues. CDR1 DFQATT and CDR2 SNEGSKA come from the germline V gene (reference sequence). CDR3 loop: CSARVAGVGNTGELLF. The CDR3 coding sequence is TGCAGTGCTAGGGTAGCGGGAGTGGGAAACACCGGGGAGCTGTTGTTT.

As regards this clonotype: A clone one base away is much larger, so this may be a read error. The V gene is TRBV20-1, the J gene TRBJ2-3; D remains ambiguous. The CDR3 length is 14 residues. Germline assignment: CDR1 DFQATT and CDR2 SNEGSKA (reference sequence). CDR3 in DNA: TGCAGTGCCCCGGACCACTTTAGCACAGATGCGCAGTATTTT. Amino acids: CSAPDHFSTDAQYF.

In its sample, this clonotype was seen many times. The chain uses TRBV29-1 and TRBJ2-7, with TRBD1 identical over 9 bases. Germline CDR1 and CDR2: SQVTM and ANQGSEA. CDR3 length equals 13 residues. V gave up 5 bases and J gave up 5 bases; unmatched junction bases: 7. CDR3: CSVKQGAVNEQYF. The CDR3 DNA sequence: TGCAGCGTTAAACAGGGGGCTGTCAACGAGCAGTACTTC.

This clonotype has at least ten counts. The V call is TRBV19, the J call TRBJ2-7, with D unresolved. The V gene lost 4 bases and the J gene lost 5 bases, with 12 bases spanning the gap. The CDR3 loop spans 13 amino acids. Per the germline V gene, CDR1 is LNHDA and CDR2 is SQIVND (reference sequence). For the CDR3, the DNA is TGTGCCAGTAGTAACCCTATTGGCCACGAGCAGTACTTC. It translates to CASSNPIGHEQYF.

This clonotype was picked up many times. V and J are TRBV10-3 and TRBJ2-3; 9 positions agree with TRBD2. CDR3 size: 14 residues. Germline V gene data show CDR1 as ENHRY and CDR2 as SYGVKD. J gave up 5 bases and V 6 bases, and 6 bases lay outside the gene matches. The CDR3 region is CAISVAGVGDTQYF. CDR3 nucleotide sequence: TGTGCCATCAGCGTAGCGGGAGTTGGAGATACGCAGTATTTT.

This clonotype has ten or more counts. The gene calls are TRBV20-1 and TRBJ1-6; D gene ambiguous. The CDR3 length is 14 residues. Germline CDR1 and CDR2: DFQATT and SNEGSKA (reference sequence). The germline V and J ends were trimmed by 3 bases and 7 bases, with 13 bases remaining between them. The CDR3 bases are TGCAGTGCTAGTATGTCCAGGTTCAATTCACCCCTCCACTTT. The encoded protein is CSASMSRFNSPLHF.

The chain links TRBV5-1 to TRBJ1-2; TRBD1 matches 12 bases. CDR3 length: 15 residues. V lost 4 bases and J lost 7; bases outside the gene matches: 8. Germline values: CDR1 SGHRS, CDR2 YFSETQ. DNA for the CDR3: TGCGCCAGCAGCGCGGGACAGGGGGCGCGATCTGGCTACACCTTC. Translating it yields CASSAGQGARSGYTF.